This TCR beta chain comes out of a study of shared clonotypes between healthy human individuals. About the research overall: The donor pool was made up of two women and three men aged 18 to 49.

V was cut by 1 base and J by 4 bases, with 13 bases left in between. Looked up from germline, CDR1 is GTSNPN and CDR2 is SVGIG (reference sequence). The CDR3 consists of 14 residues. Genomic DNA from each subset was divided evenly over several immunoSEQ plates. For unsorted PBMC, 300 ng DNA per replicate equaled 32,000 or so T cell genomes. Using immunoSEQ multiplex PCR, the repertoire was profiled, and TCRdb retains in-frame clones only, with some absent. The sample lists about 480,000 clones; roughly 85% were seen once. Sequenced: PBMCs. The receptor was derived from a middle-aged woman in good health. Some clones in this sample may be carry-over from other donors' samples. This sequence joins TRBV30 and TRBJ1-2; D is ambiguous. The CDR3 is CAWSAQVQRYGYTF. The CDR3 DNA reads as TGTGCCTGGAGTGCTCAGGTTCAACGCTATGGCTACACCTTC. Drawing the rest from reference TRBV30 and TRBJ1-2, the complete variable domain is SQTIHQWPATLVQPVGSPLSLECTVEGTSNPNLYWYRQAAGRGLQLLFYSVGIGQISSEVPQNLSASRPQDRQFILSSKKLLLSDSGFYLCAWSAQVQRYGYTFGSGTRLTVV.